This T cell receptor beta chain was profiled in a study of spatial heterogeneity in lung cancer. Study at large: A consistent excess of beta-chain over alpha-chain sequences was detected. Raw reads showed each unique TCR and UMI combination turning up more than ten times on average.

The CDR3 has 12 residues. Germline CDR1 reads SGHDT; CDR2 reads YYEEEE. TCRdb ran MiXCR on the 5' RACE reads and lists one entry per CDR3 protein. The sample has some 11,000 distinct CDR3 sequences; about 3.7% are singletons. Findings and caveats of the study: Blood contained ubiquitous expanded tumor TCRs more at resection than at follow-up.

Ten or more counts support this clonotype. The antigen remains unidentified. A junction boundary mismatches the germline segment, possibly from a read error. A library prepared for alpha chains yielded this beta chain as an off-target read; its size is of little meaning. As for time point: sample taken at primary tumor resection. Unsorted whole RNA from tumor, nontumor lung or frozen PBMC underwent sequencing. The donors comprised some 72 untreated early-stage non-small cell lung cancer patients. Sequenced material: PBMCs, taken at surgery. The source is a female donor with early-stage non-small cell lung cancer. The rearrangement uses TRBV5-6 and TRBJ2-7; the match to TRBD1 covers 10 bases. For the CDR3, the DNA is TGTGCCAGCAGTTCCGGGACAGGGGTGGAAACCTTC. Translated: CASSSGTGVETF.